These 8 T cell receptor beta chains originate from one sample sequenced in a study of cytomegalovirus exposure and HLA in healthy donors. 13 Jbeta primers and 60 Vbeta primers were used for the PCR. This table comes from immunoSEQ multiplex PCR, and its TCRdb copy is limited to in-frame clones, with some not included. The sample contains 95,000 to 120,000 clones, about 61% of which appear only once. Sequencing used PBMCs. The source of these receptors is a man between 18 and 29 years old in good health and CMV-seropositive.

The chain links TRBV10-3 to TRBJ1-5; possible D gene TRBD1, 5 bases. With 1 base removed from V and 0 bases from J, the gap between germline ends came to 10 bases. This CDR3 spans 16 amino acids. Germline V gene data show CDR1 as ENHRY and CDR2 as SYGVKD. The CDR3 DNA reads as TGTGCCATCAGTGAGTACGGGGGGACTAGCAATCAGCCCCAGCATTTT. Translation gives CAISEYGGTSNQPQHF.

This clone was picked up a small number of times. The chain combines TRBV2 with TRBJ2-7; tentative D call: TRBD2 (5 bases). The CDR3 is 14 amino acids. With 6 bases removed from V and 3 bases from J, the gap between germline ends came to 15 bases. CDR1 SNHLY and CDR2 FYNNEI come from the germline V gene. The CDR3 nucleotides read TGTGCCAGCAGGCGACGGGGTTTTAACTACGAGCAGTACTTC. It is translated as CASRRRGFNYEQYF.

J is TRBJ2-3 and V is TRBV7-3; D remains ambiguous. The V end lost 3 bases, the J end lost 0 bases, and 7 bases lay between the germline ends. From germline, CDR1 is SGHTA and CDR2 FQGTGA. CDR3 length equals 14 residues. CDR3: CASSFSSSTDTQYF. CDR3 nucleotides: TGTGCCAGCAGCTTTTCCTCTAGCACAGATACGCAGTATTTT.

The V call is TRBV2, the J call TRBJ1-5, with D possibly TRBD1 on 6 matching bases. Germline assignment: CDR1 SNHLY and CDR2 FYNNEI. There are 12 residues in the CDR3. Trimming removed 7 bases at V and 4 bases at J, with 8 bases between. CDR3 sequence (DNA): TGTGCCAGCACAGGGGAAAATCAGCCCCAGCATTTT. Amino acids: CASTGENQPQHF.

The chain carries TRBV28 and TRBJ2-1; D is undetermined. Germline lookup yields CDR1 MDHEN and CDR2 SYDVKM. This CDR3 is built from 15 residues. Deletions cut 3 bases from V and 2 bases from J, with 11 bases between. CDR3 amino acids: CASSFELETYNEQFF. CDR3 DNA: TGTGCCAGCAGTTTCGAACTCGAAACCTACAATGAGCAGTTCTTC.

The chain has TRBV6-5 and TRBJ2-4; 7 bases map to TRBD1. This CDR3 spans 15 amino acids. Germline CDR1 is MNHEY and CDR2 is SVGAGI. The V and J ends lost 6 bases and 4 bases, in that order; junction bases with no gene match: 9. CDR3: CASSPSPGQKNIQYF. CDR3 nucleotide sequence: TGTGCCAGCAGCCCCTCCCCGGGACAGAAAAACATTCAGTACTTC.

The chain uses TRBV19 and TRBJ2-2, with 11 nucleotides matching TRBD2. CDR3 length: 15 amino acids. The ends lost 7 bases at V and 4 bases at J; junction bases unmatched: 5. Germline V gives CDR1 LNHDA, CDR2 SQIVND (reference sequence). The CDR3 coding sequence is TGTGCCAGTACCCGTAGCGGGGGGGTCACCGGGGAGCTGTTTTTT. Encoded protein: CASTRSGGVTGELFF.

This chain links TRBV7-9 with TRBJ1-1; D may be TRBD1 (6 bases). The CDR3 is 15 amino acids. The V end lost 5 bases, the J end lost 3 bases, and 16 bases lay between the germline ends. Germline lookup yields CDR1 SEHNR and CDR2 FQNEAQ (reference sequence). As DNA, the CDR3 is TGTGCCAGCAGCACGACGGGGGGGGCGCACACTGAAGCTTTCTTT. It translates to CASSTTGGAHTEAFF.